A selection of T cell receptor beta chains follows, all from one sample in a study of OX40 agonist ivuxolimab in advanced cancers. The protocol was immunoSEQ multiplex PCR, while the TCRdb copy is restricted to in-frame clones and leaves out a portion. Among 95,000 or so clones listed, 70% to 90% were seen once. This specimen consisted of CD4+ or CD8+ T cells sorted from blood, obtained in a trial of the OX40 agonist ivuxolimab. Receptors originate from an adult with an advanced solid tumor such as melanoma, head and neck, liver or kidney cancer. Each CDR3 is given with its conserved first and last residue. The D gene is left open where the match is weak. Size tells how often a clone was seen (once, few, many) or the class of an expanded clone, and some rows leave it out.

j_call cdr3_length clone_size v_call d_call cdr3_nt cdr3_aa
TRBJ2-7 16 - TRBV28 TRBD2 TGTGCCAGCAAGGCAGGAGCGGGAGTAAACTCCTACGAGCAGTACTTC CASKAGAGVNSYEQYF
TRBJ2-5 14 few TRBV7-9 - TGTGCCAGCAGTTTCCGGACTCTTTCGGAGACCCAGTACTTC CASSFRTLSETQYF
TRBJ2-7 14 - TRBV29-1 - TGCAGCGTTGGAGGGCCCGTCGGACACTACGAGCAGTACTTC CSVGGPVGHYEQYF
TRBJ2-3 11 - TRBV25-1 - TGTGCCAGCAGTCTGACAGATACGCAGTATTTT CASSLTDTQYF
TRBJ2-1 14 - TRBV11-3 TRBD1 TGTGCCAGCAGCTTGGGACAGGGAAACAATGAGCAGTTCTTC CASSLGQGNNEQFF
TRBJ2-2 10 - TRBV19 - TGTGCCATCGAGGCCGGGGAGCTGTTTTTT CAIEAGELFF
TRBJ2-4 14 - TRBV5-6 - TGTGCCAGCAGCTTCAGCCCCGGGGGAGGCATTCAGTACTTC CASSFSPGGGIQYF
TRBJ2-2 14 - TRBV6-1 - TGTGCCAGCAGTGAAGTCAGGTCTGGCGGGGAGCTGTTTTTT CASSEVRSGGELFF
TRBJ2-4 18 - TRBV19 - TGTGCCAGTAGTATAGTTTCGGTTAGCGGCCGGGGCAAAAACATTCAGTACTTC CASSIVSVSGRGKNIQYF
TRBJ1-4 15 - TRBV28 - TGTGCCAGCAGTTCGACTCCTGGCACTAATGAAAAACTGTTTTTT CASSSTPGTNEKLFF
TRBJ2-5 13 - TRBV5-1 - TGCGCCAGCAGCTTGGACCAGGGCGCCCGCTCCCACTTC CASSLDQGARSHF
TRBJ1-2 18 - TRBV19 - TGTGCCAGTAGTATAGATCTTACAGCTTCGATGGCGGGCTATGGCTACACCTTC CASSIDLTASMAGYGYTF
TRBJ1-1 14 - TRBV19 - TGTGCCAGTAGTATCGGGATAAGGAACACTGAAGCTTTCTTT CASSIGIRNTEAFF
TRBJ2-5 16 once TRBV10-3 - TGTGCCATCAGTGATCCCAGGGAACGGGTCCAAGAGACCCAGTACTTC CAISDPRERVQETQYF
TRBJ1-5 13 - TRBV11-2 - TGTGCCAGCAGCTTTACAGTCTATCAGCCCCAGCATTTT CASSFTVYQPQHF
TRBJ2-2 17 - TRBV7-3 TRBD2 TGTGCCAGCAGCTTAAATGGCGGGAGGGCGAACACCGGGGAGCTGTTTTTT CASSLNGGRANTGELFF
TRBJ2-5 16 - TRBV19 - TGTGCCAGTAGAAGAGGATCAGGGGAGACGGAGGAGACCCAGTACTTC CASRRGSGETEETQYF
TRBJ2-2 15 - TRBV28 - TGTGCCAGCAGCCCCTGGACTTCTCTCGCCGGGGAGCTGTTTTTT CASSPWTSLAGELFF
TRBJ2-2 18 - TRBV14 - TGTGCCAGCAGCCAAGTTGGGGATTTCGCCTATGATGTCGGGGAGCTGTTTTTT CASSQVGDFAYDVGELFF
TRBJ2-1 15 - TRBV6-5 TRBD2 TGTGCCAGCAGTCGACTAGCGCAGACCTACAATGAGCAGTTCTTC CASSRLAQTYNEQFF
TRBJ2-5 13 once TRBV4-3 - TGCGCCAGCAGCTCCGGCCCGCTGGAGACCCAGTACTTC CASSSGPLETQYF
TRBJ2-6 16 few TRBV5-4 - TGTGCCAGCAGCTCGACGCTCCTCTCTGGGGCCAACGTCCTGACTTTC CASSSTLLSGANVLTF
TRBJ1-5 18 - TRBV27 - TGTGCCAGCAGTTTATACCCCCCGGGGGTGGTCCGGGATCAGCCCCAGCATTTT CASSLYPPGVVRDQPQHF
TRBJ1-2 13 - TRBV2 - TGTGCCAGCAGCTCCACAGGGTATAGTGGCTACACCTTC CASSSTGYSGYTF
TRBJ2-7 14 few TRBV14 - TGTGCCAGCAGCCAAGCGTCCAGCATCGGGGAGCAGTACTTC CASSQASSIGEQYF
TRBJ2-7 13 - TRBV6-5 - TGTGCCAGCAGTTACCGCGGACTGGGCGAGCAGTACTTC CASSYRGLGEQYF
TRBJ2-7 13 few TRBV27 TRBD2 TGTGCCAGCATCGGACTAGCACCCTACGAGCAGTACTTC CASIGLAPYEQYF
TRBJ2-1 13 - TRBV14 - TGTGCCAGCAGCCAAGACCTCCCAGATGAGCAGTTCTTC CASSQDLPDEQFF
TRBJ2-3 11 - TRBV7-2 - TGTGCCAGCACCTTCACAGATACGCAGTATTTT CASTFTDTQYF
TRBJ1-4 15 - TRBV13 - TGTGCCAGCAGGCCGGCAGGAGCCGGAGAAAGAAAACTGTTTTTT CASRPAGAGERKLFF
TRBJ2-7 13 - TRBV28 - TGTGCCAGCAGTTTGGGGATTACCTACGAGCAGTACTTC CASSLGITYEQYF
TRBJ2-1 11 - TRBV5-5 - TGTGCCAGCAGCTTCATGCATGAGCAGTTCTTC CASSFMHEQFF
TRBJ2-3 12 - TRBV7-8 - TGTGCCAGCAGCTGGGACTCTGATACGCAGTATTTT CASSWDSDTQYF
TRBJ2-1 17 - TRBV11-2 TRBD1 TGTGCCAGCAGCGCCGGGACAGGGGGCCTTTACCCCAATGAGCAGTTCTTC CASSAGTGGLYPNEQFF
TRBJ1-1 11 - TRBV20-1 TRBD1 TGCAGCGGTACAGGGGGGACTGAAGCTTTCTTT CSGTGGTEAFF
TRBJ2-6 16 - TRBV19 TRBD2 TGTGCCAGTAGTTCAGCGGGAGGAACGGGGGCCAACGTCCTGACTTTC CASSSAGGTGANVLTF
TRBJ2-1 15 once TRBV4-3 TRBD2 TGCGCCAGCAGCAGAAAGCTAGCGGGAGACAATGAGCAGTTCTTC CASSRKLAGDNEQFF
TRBJ1-2 13 - TRBV19 TRBD1 TGTGCCAGCCAACCGACAGGGAACTATGGCTACACCTTC CASQPTGNYGYTF
TRBJ1-4 15 few TRBV2 - TGTGCCAGCAGGGCAGGGAGGGCAACTAATGAAAAACTGTTTTTT CASRAGRATNEKLFF
TRBJ2-6 19 - TRBV7-6 - TGTGCCAGCAGCTTAGATTCCTCGGGTGTGTACTCTGGGGCCAACGTCCTGACTTTC CASSLDSSGVYSGANVLTF
TRBJ2-2 15 - TRBV6-5 - TGTGCCAGCAGTTACCCTAGGGGGGGAGGCCGAGAGCTGTTTTTT CASSYPRGGGRELFF
TRBJ2-3 13 - TRBV5-1 - TGCGCCAGCAGTCCAGGGAGCGTGGATACGCAGTATTTT CASSPGSVDTQYF
TRBJ2-5 14 - TRBV7-8 - TGTGCCAGCAGCCCCACCGGGACTCCCTTGGAGCAGTACTTC CASSPTGTPLEQYF
TRBJ2-3 16 once TRBV18 - TGTGCCAGCTCACTCTACCGGGACACACGCACAGATACGCAGTATTTT CASSLYRDTRTDTQYF
TRBJ2-2 15 - TRBV28 - TGTGCCAGCTCTCATGGACCTAGAAGCACCGGGGAGCTGTTTTTT CASSHGPRSTGELFF
TRBJ1-2 14 - TRBV6-1 - TGTGCCAGCAGTGACGGGCCGGATAACTATGGCTACACCTTC CASSDGPDNYGYTF
TRBJ2-1 12 once TRBV7-2 - TGTGCCAGCAGGGGGTCCCGGACTGAGCAGTTCTTC CASRGSRTEQFF
TRBJ2-6 15 - TRBV28 TRBD2 TGTGCCAGCAGGGTAGCGGGCTCTGGGGCCAACGTCCTGACTTTC CASRVAGSGANVLTF
TRBJ2-3 11 few TRBV30 - TGTGCCTGGGCTGACAGTTATACGCAGTATTTT CAWADSYTQYF
TRBJ2-1 19 - TRBV28 TRBD1 TGTGCCAGCATCCTTGACAGGGGCCGACGTGCAACCTCCTACAATGAGCAGTTCTTC CASILDRGRRATSYNEQFF
TRBJ2-7 13 - TRBV7-2 TRBD1 TGTGCCAGCAGCAACCGGACAGGGGCCGAGCAGTACTTC CASSNRTGAEQYF
TRBJ1-1 15 few TRBV28 TRBD1 TGTGCCAGCATGAGGACAGGGTATGAGCACACTGAAGCTTTCTTT CASMRTGYEHTEAFF
TRBJ2-1 14 - TRBV11-2 - TGTGCCAGCAGCCCCCAGCGGGCGGACAATGAGCAGTTCTTC CASSPQRADNEQFF
TRBJ2-3 17 - TRBV9 TRBD2 TGTGCCAGCAGCGTAGAAGCTAGCGGGATCACAACAGATACGCAGTATTTT CASSVEASGITTDTQYF
TRBJ2-3 12 - TRBV14 - TGTGCCAGCAGCCCTAATGGAGATACGCAGTATTTT CASSPNGDTQYF
TRBJ2-1 14 - TRBV7-2 - TGTGCCAGCAGCTCGAGGGTACGTGGGAATGAGCAGTTCTTC CASSSRVRGNEQFF
TRBJ2-3 16 - TRBV9 - TGTGCCAGCAGCCCCCGCCGGGGACTCTACACAGATACGCAGTATTTT CASSPRRGLYTDTQYF
TRBJ2-2 12 - TRBV7-9 - TGTGCCAGCACTCCGGGGAGTGGGGAGCTGTTTTTT CASTPGSGELFF
TRBJ2-5 13 - TRBV7-2 - TGTGCCAGCAGCATGAGCGGCCAAGAGACCCAGTACTTC CASSMSGQETQYF